This T cell receptor (beta chain) was sequenced during a study of neurological immune-mediated disorders. With 5 bases clipped from V and 4 bases from J, the junction kept 6 bases outside the gene matches. Germline CDR1 and CDR2: SGHTA and FQGNSA. This CDR3 region has 14 residues. The unsorted libraries were made from 2 million PBMCs kept at -80 C. There are many counts of this clonotype. Antigen: not known. Overall study findings and caveats: While HTLV-1-associated myelopathy showed the greatest TCR clonal expansion, multiple sclerosis showed the least, falling below healthy controls. Private repertoires in all groups were suggested, as expanded clones shared no CDR3 amino acid sequences across subjects.

Every sequencing run gave over 160 million TCR-beta sequences, taken from 15-18 subjects. TCRdb ran MiXCR on the 5' RACE reads and lists one entry per CDR3 protein. The sample lists about 59,000 distinct CDR3 sequences; 10% to 15% were seen once. The clonotype originates from a woman aged 55-69 years with HTLV-1-associated myelopathy (HAM/TSP). Sequenced material: PBMCs. The V and J genes are TRBV7-2 and TRBJ2-5, with TRBD1 matching 8 bases. The CDR3 here is CASSLQGAAETQYF. In nucleotides, the CDR3 is TGTGCCAGCAGCCTTCAGGGGGCCGCAGAGACCCAGTACTTC.